These 11 T cell receptor beta chains were all obtained from the same sample, sequenced in a study of cytomegalovirus exposure and HLA in healthy donors. Assay: immunoSEQ multiplex PCR; the TCRdb copy retains only in-frame clones and omits some. The sample contains about 220,000 clones, 80% to 90% of which appear only once. The sample was PBMCs. The receptors originated from a woman aged 18-30 years in good health and CMV-seronegative.

The J gene is TRBJ2-5, the V gene TRBV4-1; TRBD2 matches 15 bases. With 5 bases clipped from V and 4 bases from J, the junction kept 5 bases outside the gene matches. Germline CDR1 reads MGHRA; CDR2 reads YSYEKL. The CDR3 sequence is 16 residues long. This CDR3 is CASSNPGLAGGETQYF. As DNA, the CDR3 is TGCGCCAGCAGCAATCCGGGACTAGCGGGAGGAGAGACCCAGTACTTC.

This rearrangement joins TRBV5-1 to TRBJ1-2, with TRBD1 identical over 12 bases. Per the germline V gene, CDR1 is SGHRS and CDR2 is YFSETQ. CDR3 size: 18 residues. The V gene end was trimmed by 0 bases and the J gene end by 7 bases; junction bases not matched to a gene: 13. CDR3 region: CASSLEGLRGDRGLGYTF. The CDR3 nucleotides are TGCGCCAGCAGCTTGGAAGGATTACGGGGGGACAGGGGGCTTGGCTACACCTTC.

This clone was counted only a few times. The J gene is TRBJ2-7, the V gene TRBV2; a possible D gene is TRBD2 (5 bases). Deletions cut 3 bases from V and 2 bases from J, with 11 bases between. Per germline, CDR1 SNHLY and CDR2 FYNNEI. CDR3 length: 14 amino acids. CDR3 DNA: TGTGCCAGCAGTGATCTCGGGGTAGCCTACGAGCAGTACTTC. As protein: CASSDLGVAYEQYF.

J is TRBJ2-7 and V is TRBV28; 7 bases match TRBD2. CDR3 length equals 12 residues. The junction had 3 bases not matched to a gene; V was cut back by 3 bases and J by 7 bases. Germline CDR1 is MDHEN and CDR2 is SYDVKM. DNA for the CDR3: TGTGCCAGCAGTTTGGGAGGGTTTGAGCAGTACTTC. This translates into CASSLGGFEQYF.

The chain has TRBV9 and TRBJ2-5; TRBD2 agrees at 12 bases. Germline lookup yields CDR1 SGDLS and CDR2 YYNGEE. V gave up 3 bases and J gave up 4 bases; unmatched junction bases: 10. This CDR3 contains 17 residues. This CDR3 is CASSGTSGTGGRETQYF. The CDR3 coding sequence is TGTGCCAGCAGCGGGACTAGCGGGACCGGCGGTAGAGAGACCCAGTACTTC.

This rearrangement joins TRBV5-6 to TRBJ2-4, with 7 bases fitting TRBD1. This CDR3 spans 14 amino acids. Unmatched junction bases numbered 3, after V lost 0 bases and J lost 6 bases. Per germline, CDR1 SGHDT and CDR2 YYEEEE. CDR3 in DNA: TGTGCCAGCAGCTTGGGTTACAGGGGAAACATTCAGTACTTC. This codes for CASSLGYRGNIQYF.

This clone was recorded only once. The V call is TRBV5-6, the J call TRBJ1-5; 10 bases match TRBD1. Germline CDR1 and CDR2: SGHDT and YYEEEE. After removal of 3 bases from V and 0 bases from J, the junction contained 3 bases not matched to a gene. The CDR3 is 16 amino acids. CDR3 nucleotide sequence: TGTGCCAGCAGCTCGGGGACAGGGGATAGCAATCAGCCCCAGCATTTT. Protein: CASSSGTGDSNQPQHF. Full variable domain (outside the CDR3, taken from reference TRBV5-6 and TRBJ1-5): DAGVTQSPTHLIKTRGQQVTLRCSPKSGHDTVSWYQQALGQGPQFIFQYYEEEERQRGNFPDRFSGHQFPNYSSELNVNALLLGDSALYLCASSSGTGDSNQPQHFGDGTRLSIL.

V gene TRBV2 combines with J gene TRBJ2-5; TRBD1 agrees at 9 bases. The germline V gene has CDR1 SNHLY and CDR2 FYNNEI. With V trimmed by 5 bases and J by 4 bases, 8 bases remained unmatched. The CDR3 is made up of 15 amino acids. This chain's CDR3 is CASSPDRGPRETQYF. In DNA form, the CDR3 reads TGTGCCAGCAGTCCGGACAGGGGCCCCCGAGAGACCCAGTACTTC.

The J gene is TRBJ2-3, the V gene TRBV5-1; D unclear. This CDR3 comprises 15 residues. Germline values: CDR1 SGHRS, CDR2 YFSETQ. Trimming took off 4 bases at V and 7 bases at J, with 19 bases between the two ends. The CDR3 DNA reads TGCGCCAGCAGCCCATCGTCGACTTTCGTGAATACGCAGTATTTT. Encoded protein: CASSPSSTFVNTQYF.

The rearrangement joins TRBV19 to TRBJ2-7, with D possibly being TRBD2 (5 bases). This CDR3 comprises 13 residues. V lost 4 bases, J lost 7 bases, and 14 bases lay in between. The germline V gene has CDR1 LNHDA and CDR2 SQIVND (reference sequence). CDR3 nucleotides: TGTGCCAGTAGTACCGCCGCGGGTTGGGAGCAGTACTTC. Protein product: CASSTAAGWEQYF. Filled out from reference TRBV19 and TRBJ2-7, the complete variable domain reads DGGITQSPKYLFRKEGQNVTLSCEQNLNHDAMYWYRQDPGQGLRLIYYSQIVNDFQKGDIAEGYSVSREKKESFPLTVTSAQKNPTAFYLCASSTAAGWEQYFGPGTRLTVT.

V usage is TRBV27 and J usage is TRBJ2-1; TRBD1 might be the D (6 bases). Germline V gene lookup returns CDR1 MNHEY and CDR2 SMNVEV (reference sequence). The CDR3 sequence is 13 residues long. Trimming took off 11 bases at V and 0 bases at J, with 11 bases between the two ends. CDR3 nucleotides: TGTGCCTCCGGACAGAGCTCCTACAATGAGCAGTTCTTC. Protein sequence: CASGQSSYNEQFF.